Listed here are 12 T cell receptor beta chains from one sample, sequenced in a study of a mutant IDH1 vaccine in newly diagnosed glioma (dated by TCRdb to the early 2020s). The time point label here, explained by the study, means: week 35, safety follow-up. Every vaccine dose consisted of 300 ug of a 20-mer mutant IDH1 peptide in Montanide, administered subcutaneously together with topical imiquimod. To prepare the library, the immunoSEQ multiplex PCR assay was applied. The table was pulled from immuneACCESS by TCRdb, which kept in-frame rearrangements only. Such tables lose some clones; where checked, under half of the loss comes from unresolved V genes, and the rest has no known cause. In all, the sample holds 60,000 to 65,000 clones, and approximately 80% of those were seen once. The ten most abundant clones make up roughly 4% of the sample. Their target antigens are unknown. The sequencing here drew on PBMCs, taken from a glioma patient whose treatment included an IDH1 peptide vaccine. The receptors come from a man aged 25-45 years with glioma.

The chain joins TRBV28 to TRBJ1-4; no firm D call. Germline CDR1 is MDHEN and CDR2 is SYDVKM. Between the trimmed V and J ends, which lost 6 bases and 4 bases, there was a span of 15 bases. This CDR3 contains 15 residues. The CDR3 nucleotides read TGTGCCAGCAGGGCCTCGGGCCTAGATAATGAAAAACTGTTTTTT. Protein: CASRASGLDNEKLFF.

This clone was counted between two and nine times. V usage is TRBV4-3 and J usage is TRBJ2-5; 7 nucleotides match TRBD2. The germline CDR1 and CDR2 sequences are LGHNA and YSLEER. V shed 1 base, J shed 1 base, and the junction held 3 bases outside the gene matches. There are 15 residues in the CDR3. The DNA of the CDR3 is TGCGCCAGCAGCCAAGTCACTAGCGCCCAAGAGACCCAGTACTTC. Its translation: CASSQVTSAQETQYF.

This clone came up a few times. The CDR3 loop reads CASSYGRNSYEQYF. The CDR3 DNA reads as TGTGCCAGCAGTTACGGCCGGAACTCCTACGAGCAGTACTTC. V usage is TRBV6-5 and J usage is TRBJ2-7; D gene ambiguous. The CDR3 extends over 14 amino acids. Deletions cut 2 bases from V and 0 bases from J, with 8 bases between. Looked up from germline, CDR1 is MNHEY and CDR2 is SVGAGI.

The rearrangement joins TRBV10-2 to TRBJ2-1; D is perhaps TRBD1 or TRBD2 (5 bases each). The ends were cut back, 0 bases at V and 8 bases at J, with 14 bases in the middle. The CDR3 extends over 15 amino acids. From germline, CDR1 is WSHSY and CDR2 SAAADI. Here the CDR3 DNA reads TGCGCCAGCAGTGAGTCATTTGGGGGTATCCATGAGCAGTTCTTC. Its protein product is CASSESFGGIHEQFF.

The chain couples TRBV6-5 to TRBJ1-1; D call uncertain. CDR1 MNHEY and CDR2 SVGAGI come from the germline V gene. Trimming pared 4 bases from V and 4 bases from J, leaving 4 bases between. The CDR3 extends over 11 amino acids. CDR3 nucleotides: TGTGCCAGCAGTTTGGGCACTGAAGCTTTCTTT. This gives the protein CASSLGTEAFF.

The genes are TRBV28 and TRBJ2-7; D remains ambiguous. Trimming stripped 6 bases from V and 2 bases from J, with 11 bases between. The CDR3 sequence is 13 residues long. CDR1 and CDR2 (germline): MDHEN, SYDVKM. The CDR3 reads CASSPGSPYEQYF. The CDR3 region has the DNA TGTGCCAGCAGCCCCGGTTCACCCTACGAGCAGTACTTC.

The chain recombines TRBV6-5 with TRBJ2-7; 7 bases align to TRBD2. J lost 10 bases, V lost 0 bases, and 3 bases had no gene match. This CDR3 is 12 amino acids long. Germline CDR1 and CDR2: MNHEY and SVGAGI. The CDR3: CASSYSGEGQYF. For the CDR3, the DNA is TGTGCCAGCAGTTACTCCGGGGAGGGACAGTACTTC.

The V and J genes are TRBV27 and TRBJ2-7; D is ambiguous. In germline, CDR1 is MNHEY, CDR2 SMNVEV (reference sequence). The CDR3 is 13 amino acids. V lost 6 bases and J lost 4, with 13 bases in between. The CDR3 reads CASSPVMGYEQYF. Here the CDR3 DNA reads TGTGCCAGCAGCCCAGTGATGGGTTACGAGCAGTACTTC.

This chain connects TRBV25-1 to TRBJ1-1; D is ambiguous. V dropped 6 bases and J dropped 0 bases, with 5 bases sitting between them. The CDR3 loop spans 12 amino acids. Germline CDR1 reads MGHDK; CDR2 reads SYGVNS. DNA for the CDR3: TGTGCCAGCAGAACACTGAACACTGAAGCTTTCTTT. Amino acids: CASRTLNTEAFF.

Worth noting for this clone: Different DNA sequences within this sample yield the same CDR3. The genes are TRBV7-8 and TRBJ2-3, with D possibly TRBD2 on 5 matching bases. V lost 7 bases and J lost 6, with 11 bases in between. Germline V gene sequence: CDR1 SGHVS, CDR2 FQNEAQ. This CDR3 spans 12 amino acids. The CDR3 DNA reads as TGTGCCAGCACCCCGAGGGAGGATACGCAGTATTTT. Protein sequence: CASTPREDTQYF.

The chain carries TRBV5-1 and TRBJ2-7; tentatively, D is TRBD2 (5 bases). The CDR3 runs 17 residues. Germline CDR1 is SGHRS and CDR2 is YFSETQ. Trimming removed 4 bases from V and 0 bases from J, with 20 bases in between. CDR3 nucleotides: TGCGCCAGCAGCCAGCTGCCCCGGCCGGACTTCTCCTACGAGCAGTACTTC. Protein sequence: CASSQLPRPDFSYEQYF.

The CDR3 nucleotides read TGTGCCAGCAGCGCAGAAGGGACGCTCAATGAGCAGTTCTTC. Protein sequence: CASSAEGTLNEQFF. The chain has TRBV2 and TRBJ2-1; perhaps D is TRBD1 or TRBD2 (5 bases each). The germline V gene encodes CDR1 SNHLY and CDR2 FYNNEI. This CDR3 spans 14 amino acids. Trimming took off 6 bases at V and 6 bases at J, with 15 bases between the two ends.